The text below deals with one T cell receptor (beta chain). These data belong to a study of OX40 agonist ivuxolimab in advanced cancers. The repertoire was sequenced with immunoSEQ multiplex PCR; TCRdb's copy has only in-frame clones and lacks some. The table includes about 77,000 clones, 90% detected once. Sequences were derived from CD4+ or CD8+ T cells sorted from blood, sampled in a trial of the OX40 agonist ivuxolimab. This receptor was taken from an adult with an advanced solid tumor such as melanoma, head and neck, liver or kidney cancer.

CDR3 nucleotides: TGTGCCAGCAGCCCCCGTGAGGGGTACTATGGCTACACCTTC. Amino acids: CASSPREGYYGYTF. V and J are TRBV5-6 and TRBJ1-2; TRBD1 might be the D (5 bases). The CDR3 has 14 amino acids. With 4 bases removed from V and 3 bases from J, the gap between germline ends came to 13 bases. Germline values: CDR1 SGHDT, CDR2 YYEEEE.